Below are 31 T cell receptor beta chains sequenced from a single sample in a study of T cells in localized non-small cell lung cancer. Repertoires were generated with immunoSEQ multiplex PCR, while TCRdb's copy carries only in-frame clones and drops some. The table has about 15,000 clones, around 87% seen once. The sequencing used peripheral blood mononuclear cells, collected before any cancer treatment. The receptors derive from a male donor older than 55 with stage II lung adenocarcinoma.

The chain combines TRBV14 with TRBJ1-4; D is perhaps TRBD1 (6 bases). V shed 4 bases and J shed 8 bases, with 14 bases lying between them. Germline V gene data show CDR1 as SGHDN and CDR2 as FVKESK. There are 14 residues in the CDR3. Written as DNA, the CDR3 is TGTGCCAGCAGCCGAGGGGGATCGGGAGAAAAACTGTTTTTT. Its protein product is CASSRGGSGEKLFF. Full variable domain (remainder filled in from reference TRBV14 and TRBJ1-4): EAGVTQFPSHSVIEKGQTVTLRCDPISGHDNLYWYRRVMGKEIKFLLHFVKESKQDESGMPNNRFLAERTGGTYSTLKVQPAELEDSGVYFCASSRGGSGEKLFFGSGTQLSVL.

V usage is TRBV7-9 and J usage is TRBJ1-1; D is undetermined. Germline-derived CDR1 and CDR2 are SEHNR and FQNEAQ (reference sequence). The CDR3 spans 13 residues. The V and J ends lost 1 base and 1 base respectively, with 4 bases between them. The CDR3 loop is CASSLGTNTEAFF. CDR3 DNA sequence: TGTGCCAGCAGCTTAGGAACGAACACTGAAGCTTTCTTT.

The chain recombines TRBV7-8 with TRBJ1-4, with D perhaps TRBD1 (6 bases). Looked up from germline, CDR1 is SGHVS and CDR2 is FQNEAQ. The CDR3 sequence is 14 residues long. With 4 bases removed from V and 5 bases from J, the gap between germline ends came to 11 bases. The CDR3: CASSSRGLNEKLFF. Here the CDR3 DNA reads TGTGCCAGCAGCTCCAGGGGCTTAAATGAAAAACTGTTTTTT. Using reference TRBV7-8 and TRBJ1-4 for the parts outside the CDR3, the full variable domain is GAGVSQSPRYKVAKRGQDVALRCDPISGHVSLFWYQQALGQGPEFLTYFQNEAQLDKSGLPSDRFFAERPEGSVSTLKIQRTQQEDSAVYLCASSSRGLNEKLFFGSGTQLSVL.

The chain couples TRBV19 to TRBJ2-7, with D perhaps matching TRBD2 (5 bases). The V gene lost 3 bases and the J gene lost 2 bases, with 20 bases spanning the gap. Germline V gene lookup returns CDR1 LNHDA and CDR2 SQIVND (reference sequence). CDR3 size: 17 residues. The CDR3 here is CASSISPRSGIPYEQYF. CDR3 sequence (DNA): TGTGCCAGTAGTATTAGCCCCCGGAGCGGTATCCCCTACGAGCAGTACTTC.

V usage is TRBV2 and J usage is TRBJ1-5; tentatively, D is TRBD1 (5 bases). With 2 bases removed from V and 6 bases from J, the gap between germline ends came to 14 bases. Per germline, CDR1 SNHLY and CDR2 FYNNEI. This CDR3 is 15 amino acids long. The CDR3 region is CASSERTRGGQPQHF. CDR3 sequence (DNA): TGTGCCAGCAGTGAAAGGACAAGGGGAGGTCAGCCCCAGCATTTT.

A note on this clone: This is likely a read error, given that the CDR3 carries no conserved phenylalanine or tryptophan at its end. The limits of the CDR3 on the DNA are not certain, so only TCRdb's listed CDR3 is given. This chain uses TRBV27 with TRBJ1-2. Germline CDR1 is MNHEY and CDR2 is SMNVEV (reference sequence). The CDR3 contains 14 residues when both ends are counted. CDR3 in amino acids: CASSPSIGEGKLVR.

The CDR3 DNA reads TGCAGCGTTTCTCGGGTAGCGGGAGGGCCCCCAGAGACCCAGTACTTC. It codes for CSVSRVAGGPPETQYF. This sequence joins TRBV29-1 and TRBJ2-5, with 11 bases that match TRBD2. The germline V gene encodes CDR1 SQVTM and CDR2 ANQGSEA. The CDR3 length is 16 residues. Germline trimming cut 5 bases from V and 4 bases from J; bases unmatched to any gene: 12.

The chain uses TRBV5-1 and TRBJ1-2; 7 bases line up with TRBD1. This CDR3 contains 17 residues. V lost 0 bases to trimming and J lost 7 bases; unmatched junction nucleotides: 15. CDR1 is SGHRS, CDR2 YFSETQ, per germline. The CDR3 spells CASSLGTTGALLGGYTF. The CDR3 coding sequence is TGCGCCAGCAGCTTGGGGACTACAGGGGCCCTGCTGGGTGGCTACACCTTC.

This clone was detected once. V usage is TRBV19 and J usage is TRBJ2-5; TRBD2 aligns across 11 bases. The V and J ends lost 5 bases and 1 base, in that order; junction bases with no gene match: 3. Germline CDR1 and CDR2: LNHDA and SQIVND (reference sequence). This CDR3 has 15 residues. This CDR3 is CASSLAGGSQETQYF. CDR3 bases: TGTGCCAGTAGTTTAGCGGGGGGGAGCCAAGAGACCCAGTACTTC. Using reference TRBV19 and TRBJ2-5 for the parts outside the CDR3, the full variable domain is DGGITQSPKYLFRKEGQNVTLSCEQNLNHDAMYWYRQDPGQGLRLIYYSQIVNDFQKGDIAEGYSVSREKKESFPLTVTSAQKNPTAFYLCASSLAGGSQETQYFGPGTRLLVL.

As for this clone: Compared with germline, one end of the junction differs, possibly owing to a read error. The V and J genes are TRBV20-1 and TRBJ1-2; D is possibly TRBD1 (5 bases). CDR3 length equals 10 residues. Germline CDR1 is DFQATT and CDR2 is SNEGSKA (reference sequence). The CDR3 loop reads CSALAGPSAF. CDR3 in DNA: TGCAGTGCCCTAGCGGGACCCTCGGCCTTC.

V is TRBV6-6 and J is TRBJ1-3; TRBD1 might be the D (6 bases). Germline-derived CDR1 and CDR2 are MNHNY and SVGAGI (reference sequence). Trimming pared 3 bases from V and 2 bases from J, leaving 11 bases between. The CDR3 sequence is 15 residues long. The CDR3 protein is CASSYGYRAGNTIYF. The CDR3 DNA reads as TGTGCCAGCAGTTATGGGTACAGGGCTGGAAACACCATATATTTT.

This chain links TRBV6-5 with TRBJ2-1; 7 nucleotides line up with TRBD2. CDR3 length: 15 amino acids. Unmatched junction bases numbered 11, after V lost 5 bases and J lost 7 bases. Germline loops: CDR1 MNHEY, CDR2 SVGAGI. For the CDR3, the DNA is TGTGCCAGCAGTCCCAGGACTAGTCGGCGAAATGAGCAGTTCTTC. Protein sequence: CASSPRTSRRNEQFF.

Relative to its sample, this clone is medium-sized. The chain employs TRBV6-5 and TRBJ1-3; weak D call: TRBD1 (6 bases). V shed 3 bases and J shed 2 bases, with 11 bases lying between them. This CDR3 comprises 15 residues. The germline V gene has CDR1 MNHEY and CDR2 SVGAGI. The CDR3 reads CASSYGYRAGNTIYF. The CDR3 region has the DNA TGTGCCAGCAGTTATGGGTACAGGGCTGGAAACACCATATATTTT.

The chain has TRBV4-3 and TRBJ2-1; 7 bases line up with TRBD2. V gave up 4 bases and J gave up 10 bases; unmatched junction bases: 16. The V gene's germline CDR1 is LGHNA and CDR2 YSLEER. This CDR3 comprises 16 residues. The CDR3, as DNA: TGCGCCAGCAGCCTTTGGTTGGGGGGGTCAAGCGCGGAGCAGTTCTTC. This gives the protein CASSLWLGGSSAEQFF.

In regard to this clone: The junction departs from germline at one end; a sequencing error may be responsible. This rearrangement joins TRBV20-1 to TRBJ1-1, with D possibly being TRBD1 (6 bases). The germline V gene has CDR1 DFQATT and CDR2 SNEGSKA (reference sequence). CDR3 length: 11 amino acids. The CDR3 reads CRPTGNPEAFF. Written as DNA, the CDR3 is TGCAGACCAACAGGGAACCCTGAAGCTTTCTTT.

The chain uses TRBV7-9 and TRBJ2-3; no clear D gene. The CDR3 sequence is 14 residues long. Per the germline V gene, CDR1 is SEHNR and CDR2 is FQNEAQ (reference sequence). Deletions cut 1 base from V and 0 bases from J, with 5 bases between. The CDR3 spells CASSLEHSTDTQYF. The DNA of the CDR3 is TGTGCCAGCAGCTTAGAACATAGCACAGATACGCAGTATTTT.

V gene TRBV14 combines with J gene TRBJ2-2, with D possibly TRBD1 on 6 matching bases. Trimming shortened V by 6 bases and J by 3 bases, and 11 bases separated the two germline ends. CDR1 is SGHDN, CDR2 FVKESK, per germline. There are 14 residues in the CDR3. The CDR3 DNA reads as TGTGCCAGCAGATCCACAGGGTACACCGGGGAGCTGTTTTTT. The encoded protein is CASRSTGYTGELFF.

V gene TRBV7-2 combines with J gene TRBJ1-2; 7 bases are a match to TRBD1. CDR3 size: 17 residues. V lost 5 bases to trimming and J lost 0 bases; unmatched junction nucleotides: 12. Germline lookup yields CDR1 SGHTA and CDR2 FQGNSA. The CDR3 region is CASSVSRDSATNYGYTF. The CDR3 coding sequence is TGTGCCAGCAGCGTTAGCCGGGACAGTGCAACTAACTATGGCTACACCTTC.

The chain uses TRBV6-6 and TRBJ1-2, with 9 bases lining up with TRBD1. The CDR3 has 15 residues. Germline loops: CDR1 MNHNY, CDR2 SVGAGI (reference sequence). The J segment lost 8 bases and the V segment lost 4 bases, leaving 11 bases of the junction unmatched. The CDR3 here is CASSSPNRGLRGYTF. The CDR3 coding sequence is TGTGCCAGCAGTTCACCAAACAGGGGGCTAAGAGGCTACACCTTC.

This chain links TRBV5-4 with TRBJ2-5, with TRBD2 matching over 10 bases. In germline, CDR1 is SGHNT, CDR2 YYREEE (reference sequence). The CDR3 spans 15 residues. V lost 4 bases to trimming and J lost 13 bases; unmatched junction nucleotides: 16. The CDR3: CASSPQETSGLAMYF. The CDR3 DNA follows: TGTGCCAGCAGCCCCCAGGAGACTAGCGGGTTGGCAATGTACTTC.

This chain links TRBV23-1 with TRBJ2-5; perhaps TRBD2 as D (5 bases). TRBJ2-7 explains the end of the DNA better; the J call may be wrong. TRBV23-1 carries the ORF label, with uncertain function. The CDR3 runs 15 residues. The CDR3 loop is CASSLPAGQSYEQYF. The CDR3 DNA is TGCGCCAGCAGTCTTCCTGCGGGCCAGTCCTACGAGCAGTACTTC.

A note on this clone: Sequence at one end of the junction differs from germline and may be a read error. This chain connects TRBV18 to TRBJ2-7; no definite D call. The V gene's germline CDR1 is KGHSH and CDR2 LQKENI. CDR3 length: 14 residues. This chain's CDR3 is CASSRSASSDEQYF. CDR3 bases: TGTGCCAGCTCAAGGTCGGCGAGCTCCGACGAGCAGTACTTC.

This clone was detected once. The chain uses TRBV25-1 and TRBJ2-5; possibly TRBD2 for D (7 bases). CDR3 size: 15 residues. V lost 3 bases, J lost 4 bases, and 15 bases lay in between. Germline V gene data show CDR1 as MGHDK and CDR2 as SYGVNS. The CDR3 is CASSEGGGVRETQYF. CDR3 coding DNA: TGTGCCAGCAGTGAGGGAGGGGGAGTACGAGAGACCCAGTACTTC.

This chain joins TRBV29-1 and TRBJ2-3; 7 bases are shared with TRBD2. The CDR3 covers 14 residues. Trimming at V came to 3 bases and at J to 2 bases, leaving 5 bases not matched to a gene. CDR1 is SQVTM and CDR2 is ANQGSEA in the germline V gene. The CDR3 spells CSVDGDYPTDTQYF. In nucleotides, the CDR3 is TGCAGCGTTGATGGGGACTACCCCACAGATACGCAGTATTTT.

The chain employs TRBV6-6 and TRBJ1-2, with TRBD1 identical over 8 bases. J was trimmed by 3 bases and V by 2 bases; bases with no gene match: 2. The germline V gene has CDR1 MNHNY and CDR2 SVGAGI (reference sequence). This CDR3 spans 14 amino acids. The CDR3 reads CASSYGQGYYGYTF. CDR3 sequence (DNA): TGTGCCAGCAGTTACGGACAGGGCTACTATGGCTACACCTTC.

This clone was seen a few times. The CDR3 spells CASSPGRGGYEQYF. The CDR3 DNA reads TGTGCCAGCAGCCCCGGGAGGGGCGGGTACGAGCAGTACTTC. The chain has TRBV6-5 and TRBJ2-7; 8 bases are a match to TRBD2. This CDR3 is built from 14 residues. Trimming took 6 bases from V and 4 from J; bases not matched to a gene: 8. In germline, CDR1 is MNHEY, CDR2 SVGAGI.

This clone was seen once. The chain links TRBV19 to TRBJ1-4; 8 nucleotides match TRBD1. There are 15 residues in the CDR3. Germline CDR1 reads LNHDA; CDR2 reads SQIVND (reference sequence). The V gene end was trimmed by 3 bases and the J gene end by 3 bases; junction bases not matched to a gene: 3. The CDR3: CASSMSQGANEKLFF. The CDR3 coding sequence is TGTGCCAGTAGTATGTCACAGGGGGCTAATGAAAAACTGTTTTTT.

This chain connects TRBV27 to TRBJ2-1; TRBD2 agrees at 13 bases. The CDR3 consists of 14 residues. The V gene's germline CDR1 is MNHEY and CDR2 SMNVEV (reference sequence). V dropped 5 bases and J dropped 8; count of bases not matched to a gene: 3. The CDR3: CASSPGLAGDEQFF. The CDR3 DNA is TGTGCCAGCAGTCCCGGACTAGCGGGAGATGAGCAGTTCTTC.

This chain uses TRBV27 with TRBJ2-7; possible D gene TRBD1, 5 bases. CDR1 and CDR2 from the germline V gene are MNHEY and SMNVEV (reference sequence). With 8 bases removed from V and 0 bases from J, the gap between germline ends came to 20 bases. This CDR3 spans 16 amino acids. Written as DNA, the CDR3 is TGTGCCAGCTGGGGCCCTATAGGAATTGGCTCCTACGAGCAGTACTTC. Amino acids: CASWGPIGIGSYEQYF.

This rearrangement joins TRBV11-2 to TRBJ1-1; weak D call: TRBD1 (5 bases). V dropped 3 bases and J dropped 6 bases, with 11 bases sitting between them. The germline V gene encodes CDR1 SGHAT and CDR2 FQNNGV. The CDR3 loop spans 13 amino acids. This CDR3 reads CASSLSMGAEAFF. CDR3 bases: TGTGCCAGCAGCTTGAGTATGGGGGCTGAAGCTTTCTTT.

The CDR3 sequence is CASSPSGTGYGYTF. The CDR3 DNA sequence: TGCGCCAGCAGCCCCTCCGGGACAGGGTATGGCTACACCTTC. V usage is TRBV5-1 and J usage is TRBJ1-2, with 9 bases identical to TRBD1. J gave up 5 bases and V 4 bases, and 6 bases lay outside the gene matches. The CDR3 contains 14 residues. Germline V gives CDR1 SGHRS, CDR2 YFSETQ.